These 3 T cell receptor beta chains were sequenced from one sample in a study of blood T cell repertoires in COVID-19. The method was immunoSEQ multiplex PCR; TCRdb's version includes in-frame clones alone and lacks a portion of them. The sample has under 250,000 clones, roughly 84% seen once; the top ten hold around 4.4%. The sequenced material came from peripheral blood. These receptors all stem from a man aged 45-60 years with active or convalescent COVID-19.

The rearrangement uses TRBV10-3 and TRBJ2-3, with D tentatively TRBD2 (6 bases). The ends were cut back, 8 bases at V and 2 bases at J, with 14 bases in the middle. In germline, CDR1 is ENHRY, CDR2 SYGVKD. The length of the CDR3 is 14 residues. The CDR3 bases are TGTGCCATCTCTCCGGGACTTAACACAGATACGCAGTATTTT. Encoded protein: CAISPGLNTDTQYF.

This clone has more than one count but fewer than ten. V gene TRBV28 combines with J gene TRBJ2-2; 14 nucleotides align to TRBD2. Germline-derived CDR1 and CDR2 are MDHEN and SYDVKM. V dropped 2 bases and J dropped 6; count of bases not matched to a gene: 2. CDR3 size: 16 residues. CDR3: CASSLGTSGGSGELFF. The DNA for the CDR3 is TGTGCCAGCAGTTTAGGGACTAGCGGGGGATCCGGGGAGCTGTTTTTT.

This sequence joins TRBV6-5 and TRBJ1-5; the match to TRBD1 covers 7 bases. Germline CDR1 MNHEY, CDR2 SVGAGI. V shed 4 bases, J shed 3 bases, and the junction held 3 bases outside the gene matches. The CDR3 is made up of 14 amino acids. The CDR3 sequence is CASSSGQHNQPQHF. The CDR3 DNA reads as TGTGCCAGCAGTTCGGGACAGCACAATCAGCCCCAGCATTTT.